This T cell receptor (beta chain) was observed in a study of CD8+ T cells in alopecia areata. In the study overall: Treatment with tofacitinib (6 to 18 months) was followed by 6 months off drug. Scoring of severity for treated patients was based on percentage of affected scalp area.

About this clone itself: No antigen is known for it.

Sequencing relied on a cDNA template that was reverse transcribed from extracted RNA. Profiling relied on immunoSEQ multiplex PCR, and the TCRdb table lists in-frame clones only, not all of them. This table holds approximately 100,000 clones, more than 75% found once. The study's findings and limits: One nonresponder leaves baseline CD8+ expansion's link to response uncertain.

Sample treatment: oral pan-JAK inhibitor, 5-10 mg twice daily. This receptor was identified in a human donor with alopecia areata. Sequences were derived from CD8+ T cells sorted from blood, sampled between weeks 30 and 35, from a patient treated with tofacitinib.

In DNA form, the CDR3 reads TGCGCCAGCAGCCAAGAGGTAGCGGGAGACGATGAGCAGTTCTTC. It specifies CASSQEVAGDDEQFF. The chain recombines TRBV4-1 with TRBJ2-1; 9 nucleotides match TRBD2. Unmatched junction bases numbered 5, after V lost 0 bases and J lost 8 bases. This CDR3 has 15 residues. Per the germline V gene, CDR1 is MGHRA and CDR2 is YSYEKL.